This is a list of T cell receptor beta chains from one sample in a study of regulatory T cells in long-lasting Graves disease. Via MiXCR, TCRdb re-called the multiplex PCR reads, giving one row per CDR3 protein. The sample contains 540,000 or so distinct CDR3 sequences, about 14% of which appear only once. The sample was also reused in another study, on T cells in Graves' hyperthyroidism and ophthalmopathy.

Sequenced material: peripheral blood mononuclear cells (PBMCs), taken at new diagnosis, from a patient treated with antithyroid drugs. The receptors were gathered from a man younger than 40 with Graves disease. The CDR3 runs from the conserved cysteine through the conserved F or W. Expanded clones get a size class; other rows say once, few or many, or leave the size out.

J gene: TRBJ1-2; V gene: TRBV12-3/TRBV12-4; clone size: .; CDR3 protein: CASSKGQNYGYTF
J gene: TRBJ2-7; V gene: TRBV2; clone size: many; CDR3 protein: CASSPLADPSYEQYF
J gene: TRBJ2-7; V gene: TRBV29-1; clone size: many; CDR3 protein: CSVEDSVDYEQYF
J gene: TRBJ2-5; V gene: TRBV10-1; clone size: many; CDR3 protein: CASSESPDRGRAETQYF
J gene: TRBJ2-5; V gene: TRBV29-1; clone size: many; CDR3 protein: CSVSWDSRETQYF
J gene: TRBJ2-7; V gene: TRBV20-1; clone size: many; CDR3 protein: CSVYSREPYEQYF
J gene: TRBJ2-1; V gene: TRBV13; clone size: .; CDR3 protein: CASSRLLAGGSYNEQFF
J gene: TRBJ2-7; V gene: TRBV6-1; clone size: .; CDR3 protein: CASGPDRYSYEQYF
J gene: TRBJ1-1; V gene: TRBV30; clone size: many; CDR3 protein: CAWSEATEAFF
J gene: TRBJ2-1; V gene: TRBV20-1; clone size: many; CDR3 protein: CSALLAGGYNEQFF
J gene: TRBJ1-4; V gene: TRBV30; clone size: few; CDR3 protein: CAWSNRGTHPTNEKLFF
J gene: TRBJ1-1; V gene: TRBV6-2/TRBV6-3; clone size: many; CDR3 protein: CASKETVNTEAFF
J gene: TRBJ2-7; V gene: TRBV19; clone size: few; CDR3 protein: CASSRTHSSYEQYF
J gene: TRBJ2-7; V gene: TRBV5-1; clone size: many; CDR3 protein: CASSLEDGSYEQYF
J gene: TRBJ1-3; V gene: TRBV29-1; clone size: .; CDR3 protein: CSVADGTSGNTIYF
J gene: TRBJ2-2; V gene: TRBV5-1; clone size: many; CDR3 protein: CASAERGTGELFF
J gene: TRBJ2-6; V gene: TRBV27; clone size: .; CDR3 protein: CASSLGSRWSGANVLTF
J gene: TRBJ1-4; V gene: TRBV29-1; clone size: .; CDR3 protein: CSAMGSGQVGKLFF
J gene: TRBJ2-5; V gene: TRBV27; clone size: many; CDR3 protein: CASSVSGRAGGWTQYF
J gene: TRBJ1-2; V gene: TRBV29-1; clone size: many; CDR3 protein: CSVEVRGRGPSYGYTF
J gene: TRBJ2-3; V gene: TRBV6-2/TRBV6-3; clone size: many; CDR3 protein: CASSSTGTGTQYF
J gene: TRBJ2-3; V gene: TRBV6-2/TRBV6-3; clone size: few; CDR3 protein: CASSDSAGGRGDTQYF
J gene: TRBJ2-7; V gene: TRBV27; clone size: few; CDR3 protein: CASSSRTANRKNSYEQYF
J gene: TRBJ1-5; V gene: TRBV9; clone size: many; CDR3 protein: CASSVEWDQPQHF
J gene: TRBJ2-3; V gene: TRBV9; clone size: few; CDR3 protein: CASSVTSGKTDTQYF
J gene: TRBJ2-7; V gene: TRBV12-3/TRBV12-4; clone size: .; CDR3 protein: CASRLSRNGEQYF
J gene: TRBJ2-3; V gene: TRBV12-5; clone size: many; CDR3 protein: CASGLASGRDTQYF
J gene: TRBJ2-7; V gene: TRBV27; clone size: many; CDR3 protein: CASSRQGGHEQYF
J gene: TRBJ1-1; V gene: TRBV29-1; clone size: many; CDR3 protein: CSVSGGASEAFF
J gene: TRBJ2-7; V gene: TRBV10-3; clone size: few; CDR3 protein: CASHPGRDYEQYF
J gene: TRBJ2-3; V gene: TRBV20-1; clone size: many; CDR3 protein: CSAYLGGAGGSTDTQYF
J gene: TRBJ2-3; V gene: TRBV19; clone size: .; CDR3 protein: CASSGSLTTDTQYF
J gene: TRBJ2-2; V gene: TRBV7-9; clone size: many; CDR3 protein: CASSLGSGRPTGELFF
J gene: TRBJ1-1; V gene: TRBV7-3; clone size: .; CDR3 protein: CASSLSQGASGEAFF
J gene: TRBJ2-5; V gene: TRBV20-1; clone size: many; CDR3 protein: CSAPKSWEFQETQYF
J gene: TRBJ2-3; V gene: TRBV19; clone size: few; CDR3 protein: CASSSNGSTDTQYF
J gene: TRBJ2-7; V gene: TRBV5-1; clone size: many; CDR3 protein: CASSLEAEGYEQYF
J gene: TRBJ2-5; V gene: TRBV3-1; clone size: many; CDR3 protein: CASSPTSGEETQYF
J gene: TRBJ1-2; V gene: TRBV5-1; clone size: many; CDR3 protein: CASSSAGTGVRGYTF
J gene: TRBJ2-5; V gene: TRBV6-4; clone size: few; CDR3 protein: CASSDLAGGETQYF
J gene: TRBJ2-7; V gene: TRBV19; clone size: .; CDR3 protein: CASSHRDLEVYEQYF
J gene: TRBJ2-3; V gene: TRBV24-1; clone size: many; CDR3 protein: CATGVSGRHTDTQYF
J gene: TRBJ2-2; V gene: TRBV24-1; clone size: .; CDR3 protein: CATSDGRTRIGTGELFF
J gene: TRBJ2-7; V gene: TRBV6-1; clone size: many; CDR3 protein: CASSEYGIAGVEYEQYF
J gene: TRBJ1-2; V gene: TRBV2; clone size: many; CDR3 protein: CASSSGERGYGYTF
J gene: TRBJ1-5; V gene: TRBV27; clone size: many; CDR3 protein: CASSLGAGSNQPQHF
J gene: TRBJ2-7; V gene: TRBV27; clone size: many; CDR3 protein: CASSLSAGLAGKGGTYEQYF
J gene: TRBJ1-5; V gene: TRBV15; clone size: few; CDR3 protein: CATSSTRQGQPQHF
J gene: TRBJ2-2; V gene: TRBV18; clone size: .; CDR3 protein: CASSPPTGGTGTGELFF
J gene: TRBJ1-5; V gene: TRBV27; clone size: many; CDR3 protein: CASSLYWRQPQHF
J gene: TRBJ2-1; V gene: TRBV12-5; clone size: many; CDR3 protein: CASGLVGWGSYNEQFF
J gene: TRBJ2-3; V gene: TRBV18; clone size: .; CDR3 protein: CASSREGQISTDTQYF
J gene: TRBJ2-7; V gene: TRBV7-9; clone size: many; CDR3 protein: CASISLAGASYEQYF
J gene: TRBJ2-3; V gene: TRBV25-1; clone size: few; CDR3 protein: CASSANPDTQYF
J gene: TRBJ2-3; V gene: TRBV12-3/TRBV12-4; clone size: many; CDR3 protein: CASSSLTSGKADTQYF
J gene: TRBJ2-7; V gene: TRBV27; clone size: many; CDR3 protein: CASSQLVGDFYKQYF
J gene: TRBJ2-3; V gene: TRBV27; clone size: many; CDR3 protein: CASSFRTSGKRGGTDTQYF
J gene: TRBJ1-4; V gene: TRBV30; clone size: many; CDR3 protein: CAWNPGQGFMEKLFF